These 12 T cell receptor beta chains share one sample of origin, sequenced in a study of radiation and T cells in renal cell carcinoma. Assay used: immunoSEQ multiplex PCR; TCRdb lists only in-frame clones, some missing. The table shows over 120,000 clones, with around nine tenths occurring only once. Time point here: baseline pretreatment blood. The treatment denotes: 15 Gy SBRT to primary tumor, nephrectomy 4 weeks later. The sequencing here drew on blood, taken from a patient whose treatment included radiotherapy and nephrectomy. The receptor source for this set is a woman aged 45-65 years with renal cell carcinoma.

The chain is built from TRBV7-8 and TRBJ1-2; D is unresolved. Between the trimmed V and J ends, which lost 5 bases and 8 bases, there was a span of 21 bases. The CDR3 totals 15 residues. Germline assignment: CDR1 SGHVS and CDR2 FQNEAQ. CDR3 sequence reads: CASSKPRIITMGYTF. The CDR3 nucleotides are TGTGCCAGCAGCAAGCCCAGGATTATAACCATGGGCTACACCTTC.

V gene TRBV7-9 combines with J gene TRBJ2-2; possibly TRBD1 for D (6 bases). Germline values: CDR1 SEHNR, CDR2 FQNEAQ (reference sequence). The V gene lost 5 bases and the J gene lost 4 bases, with 11 bases spanning the gap. This CDR3 is built from 14 residues. The CDR3 here is CASSVGQSTGELFF. The DNA for the CDR3 is TGTGCCAGCAGCGTAGGACAGTCCACCGGGGAGCTGTTTTTT.

The V gene is TRBV7-3, the J gene TRBJ2-1; 10 bases are a match to TRBD2. The CDR3 totals 18 residues. Trimming cost V 5 bases and J 5 bases; bases outside gene matches: 15. Germline V gene data show CDR1 as SGHTA and CDR2 as FQGTGA. This chain's CDR3 is CASSPRGSGGQFHNEQFF. Written as DNA, the CDR3 is TGTGCCAGCAGCCCCCGGGGTAGCGGGGGGCAGTTTCACAATGAGCAGTTCTTC.

V gene TRBV6-5 combines with J gene TRBJ2-5; the D gene is possibly TRBD2 (5 bases). The CDR3 extends over 14 amino acids. CDR1 is MNHEY and CDR2 is SVGAGI in the germline V gene. Trimming removed 0 bases from V and 5 bases from J, with 10 bases in between. The CDR3 coding sequence is TGTGCCAGCAGTTACTCCACGAGCGGTGAGACCCAGTACTTC. It codes for CASSYSTSGETQYF.

The rearrangement uses TRBV18 and TRBJ1-2, with D unclear. Germline CDR1 is KGHSH and CDR2 is LQKENI. CDR3 size: 16 residues. V was trimmed by 3 bases and J by 0 bases, leaving 14 bases between them. This chain's CDR3 is CASSPSVGSANYGYTF. In DNA form, the CDR3 reads TGTGCCAGCTCACCTTCCGTCGGCTCAGCTAACTATGGCTACACCTTC. The full variable domain, with the rest looked up from reference TRBV18 and TRBJ1-2, is NAGVMQNPRHLVRRRGQEARLRCSPMKGHSHVYWYRQLPEEGLKFMVYLQKENIIDESGMPKERFSAEFPKEGPSILRIQQVVRGDSAAYFCASSPSVGSANYGYTFGSGTRLTVV.

This clone was observed a few times. The chain carries TRBV19 and TRBJ1-3; no definite D call. The CDR3 loop spans 14 amino acids. V was shortened by 7 bases and J by 0 bases, with 10 bases between the two germline ends. Per the germline V gene, CDR1 is LNHDA and CDR2 is SQIVND (reference sequence). The CDR3 loop is CASKVTSSGNTIYF. The CDR3 coding sequence is TGTGCCAGTAAGGTAACCAGCTCTGGAAACACCATATATTTT.

The chain links TRBV5-6 to TRBJ2-5, with D perhaps assigned TRBD1 or TRBD2 (6 bases each). CDR3 length: 17 residues. Germline CDR1 SGHDT, CDR2 YYEEEE. The V and J ends lost 1 base and 6 bases respectively, with 22 bases between them. CDR3 protein: CASSLRWSPGAGKTQYF. In DNA, the CDR3 is TGTGCCAGCAGCTTGAGGTGGTCTCCAGGGGCGGGAAAGACCCAGTACTTC. The whole variable domain, remainder taken from reference TRBV5-6 and TRBJ2-5, is DAGVTQSPTHLIKTRGQQVTLRCSPKSGHDTVSWYQQALGQGPQFIFQYYEEEERQRGNFPDRFSGHQFPNYSSELNVNALLLGDSALYLCASSLRWSPGAGKTQYFGPGTRLLVL.

In nucleotides, the CDR3 is TGCGCCAGCAGCAGAATGACTAGCGGGGGACGGGGAGATACGCAGTATTTT. As protein: CASSRMTSGGRGDTQYF. This chain joins TRBV5-1 and TRBJ2-3; TRBD2 matches at 12 bases. CDR1 SGHRS and CDR2 YFSETQ come from the germline V gene. The CDR3 is 17 residues long. V trimming: 4 bases; J trimming: 5 bases; junction bases outside the gene matches: 11.

The rearrangement joins TRBV19 to TRBJ1-2, with 7 bases lining up with TRBD1. Germline V gives CDR1 LNHDA, CDR2 SQIVND (reference sequence). The CDR3 runs to 13 residues. The trim removed 5 bases at V and 3 bases at J, leaving 3 bases unmatched. The CDR3 protein is CASSVDRDYGYTF. CDR3 sequence (DNA): TGTGCCAGTAGTGTTGACAGGGACTATGGCTACACCTTC.

The chain carries TRBV6-1 and TRBJ2-2; 11 positions match TRBD2. This CDR3 contains 18 residues. CDR1 and CDR2 (germline): MNHNS, SASEGT. Trimming at V came to 1 base and at J to 3 bases, leaving 7 bases not matched to a gene. For the CDR3, the DNA is TGTGCCAGCAGTGAAGTGGTTAGCGGGGGGGCCGACACCGGGGAGCTGTTTTTT. It is translated as CASSEVVSGGADTGELFF.

V gene TRBV6-1 combines with J gene TRBJ1-2; TRBD1 agrees at 11 bases. V lost 4 bases to trimming and J lost 3 bases; unmatched junction nucleotides: 10. The CDR3 length is 17 residues. The germline CDR1 and CDR2 sequences are MNHNS and SASEGT. This chain's CDR3 is CASSGWTGGAADYGYTF. Here the CDR3 DNA reads TGTGCCAGCAGTGGCTGGACAGGGGGCGCTGCCGACTATGGCTACACCTTC.

V gene TRBV5-4 combines with J gene TRBJ2-3; 9 bases are a match to TRBD2. CDR1 is SGHNT and CDR2 is YYREEE in the germline V gene (reference sequence). The J segment lost 4 bases and the V segment lost 1 base, leaving 4 bases of the junction unmatched. The CDR3 covers 15 residues. CDR3 sequence (DNA): TGTGCCAGCAGCTTGTGGCGGGGGGGGCCAGATACGCAGTATTTT. Amino acid sequence: CASSLWRGGPDTQYF.